Shown below are 6 T cell receptor beta chains from a single sample sequenced in a study of siplizumab effects on memory and regulatory T cells. Sequencing was performed with immunoSEQ multiplex PCR; in TCRdb, only in-frame clones are kept and a portion is missing. The profile shows 95,000 to 130,000 clones, less than 95% of them singletons. The sequenced material came from non-Treg CD4+ T cells sorted from blood. The source of these receptors is a human donor in good health.

The CDR3 nucleotides read TGCGCCAGCAGCGGCAGGGTAGGGATCACCGGGGAGCTGTTTTTT. This sequence encodes CASSGRVGITGELFF. The chain employs TRBV5-1 and TRBJ2-2; a possible D gene is TRBD1 (5 bases). This CDR3 spans 15 amino acids. Germline CDR1 is SGHRS and CDR2 is YFSETQ. Trimming cost V 4 bases and J 4 bases, with 14 bases left between them.

This sequence joins TRBV2 and TRBJ2-7; perhaps D is TRBD1 or TRBD2 (6 bases each). Trimming removed 2 bases at V and 1 base at J, with 12 bases between. The CDR3 sequence is 15 residues long. The germline gives CDR1 SNHLY, CDR2 FYNNEI. For the CDR3, the DNA is TGTGCCAGCAGTGAACAAGGGGGGTTTTCCTACGAGCAGTACTTC. This encodes CASSEQGGFSYEQYF. Supplemented by reference TRBV2 and TRBJ2-7, the full variable domain reads EPEVTQTPSHQVTQMGQEVILRCVPISNHLYFYWYRQILGQKVEFLVSFYNNEISEKSEIFDDQFSVERPDGSNFTLKIRSTKLEDSAMYFCASSEQGGFSYEQYFGPGTRLTVT.

The chain couples TRBV5-6 to TRBJ2-5; perhaps TRBD2 as D (6 bases). This CDR3 contains 14 residues. V was shortened by 4 bases and J by 7 bases, with 17 bases between the two germline ends. The germline CDR1 and CDR2 sequences are SGHDT and YYEEEE. The CDR3 bases are TGTGCCAGCAGCCGGGGGTACCCCTGGGGGACCCAGTACTTC. Protein product: CASSRGYPWGTQYF. Based on the CDR3 plus reference TRBV5-6 and TRBJ2-5, the full variable domain is DAGVTQSPTHLIKTRGQQVTLRCSPKSGHDTVSWYQQALGQGPQFIFQYYEEEERQRGNFPDRFSGHQFPNYSSELNVNALLLGDSALYLCASSRGYPWGTQYFGPGTRLLVL.

The genes are TRBV19 and TRBJ2-6; 13 bases fit TRBD2. Germline trimming cut 4 bases from V and 0 bases from J; bases unmatched to any gene: 6. This CDR3 is built from 19 residues. CDR1 is LNHDA, CDR2 SQIVND, per germline (reference sequence). Written as DNA, the CDR3 is TGTGCCAGTAGTACCTCGGGACTAGCGGGATTCTCTGGGGCCAACGTCCTGACTTTC. Protein sequence: CASSTSGLAGFSGANVLTF.

The DNA of the CDR3 is TGTGCCAGCAGACAGGGGGCGGGCACTGAAGCTTTCTTT. This codes for CASRQGAGTEAFF. This sequence joins TRBV25-1 and TRBJ1-1; 9 bases align to TRBD1. With V trimmed by 6 bases and J by 4 bases, 3 bases remained unmatched. CDR1 is MGHDK, CDR2 SYGVNS, per germline. This CDR3 is built from 13 residues. The full variable domain, rest sourced from reference TRBV25-1 and TRBJ1-1, is EADIYQTPRYLVIGTGKKITLECSQTMGHDKMYWYQQDPGMELHLIHYSYGVNSTEKGDLSSESTVSRIRTEHFPLTLESARPSHTSQYLCASRQGAGTEAFFGQGTRLTVV.

The chain uses TRBV15 and TRBJ1-1; no reliable D call. Germline V gives CDR1 LNHNV, CDR2 YYDKDF (reference sequence). V lost 4 bases and J lost 1, with 10 bases in between. The length of the CDR3 is 14 residues. CDR3 sequence: CATSTSGRNTEAFF. The CDR3 DNA is TGTGCCACCAGCACCTCTGGTCGGAACACTGAAGCTTTCTTT.